This note documents a single T cell receptor beta chain sequence. What it binds is not known. The CDR3 runs 15 residues. Trimming stripped 7 bases from V and 3 bases from J, with 18 bases between. Germline lookup yields CDR1 LNHDA and CDR2 SQIVND (reference sequence). This sample was taken from a study of T cell responses to AZD1222 COVID-19 vaccine. Assay used: immunoSEQ multiplex PCR; TCRdb lists only in-frame clones, some missing. The sample consists of almost 70,000 clones, around 78% of them appearing once. Study-level findings and limits: The donor cohort was predominantly white British with a female majority, and clonal diversity may have been underestimated. Two AZD1222 administrations were followed by greater Spike-specific TCR breadth and depth.

The rearrangement links TRBV19 to TRBJ1-2; D is possibly TRBD1 (5 bases). This TCR was recovered from an adult who received the AZD1222 COVID-19 vaccine. The specimen was peripheral blood, collected 28 days after the second AZD1222 dose. This chain's CDR3 is CASTPDSSHYYGYTF. The CDR3 region has the DNA TGTGCCAGTACCCCCGACAGCTCCCATTACTATGGCTACACCTTC.